This note documents a single T cell receptor (beta chain) sequence. The antigen remains undetermined. These data come from a study of beta chain features in type 1 diabetes. Study-level points and caveats: The question left open here concerned HLA type influencing TCRB rearrangement. At VDJ recombination sites, type 1 diabetes patients had fewer insertions and more deleted nucleotides. Within the patient group, naive, central memory and Treg TCRB repertoires appeared more similar to each other than within healthy donors.

Of the isolated RNA, all was reverse transcribed, and so the sequenced material was expressed TCRB transcripts. Some clones are missing from TCRdb's copy, which holds only in-frame ones; the method was immunoSEQ multiplex PCR. The sample records hundreds of thousands of clones, roughly 15% being singletons. Germline trimming cut 2 bases from V and 6 bases from J; bases unmatched to any gene: 10. The CDR3 is 18 amino acids. CDR1 is SGDLS and CDR2 is YYNGEE in the germline V gene. The specimen was naive CD4+ T cells from blood. The J gene is TRBJ1-6, the V gene TRBV9, with 11 positions matching TRBD1. This clonotype was sampled from a man aged 18 to 35 in good health. DNA for the CDR3: TGTGCCAGCAGCGTGGAACCGGGACAGGGGGTCTTTAATTCACCCCTCCACTTT. This translates into CASSVEPGQGVFNSPLHF.